A single sample gave rise to the 24 T cell receptor beta chains below, sequenced in a study of cytotoxic CD8 clonotypes in ibrutinib-treated CLL. Libraries were prepared by immunoSEQ multiplex PCR; TCRdb keeps only in-frame clonotypes and omits some of them. The sample consists of approximately 130,000 clones, about 85% of them appearing once. This material consisted of PBMCs, taken after 24 months of ibrutinib treatment. Receptor source: a human donor with chronic lymphocytic leukemia.

The V call is TRBV7-9, the J call TRBJ2-1; 12 nucleotides align to TRBD2. The germline V gene has CDR1 SEHNR and CDR2 FQNEAQ (reference sequence). V shed 4 bases, J shed 7 bases, and the junction held 5 bases outside the gene matches. The CDR3 covers 15 residues. CDR3 protein: CASSYLAGGRNEQFF. Here the CDR3 DNA reads TGTGCCAGCAGCTACCTAGCGGGGGGGCGGAATGAGCAGTTCTTC. Together with reference TRBV7-9 and TRBJ2-1, the CDR3 gives the full variable domain: DTGVSQNPRHKITKRGQNVTFRCDPISEHNRLYWYRQTLGQGPEFLTYFQNEAQLEKSRLLSDRFSAERPKGSFSTLEIQRTEQGDSAMYLCASSYLAGGRNEQFFGPGTRLTVL.

The chain links TRBV7-8 to TRBJ2-5; TRBD2 matches 10 bases. Germline CDR1 reads SGHVS; CDR2 reads FQNEAQ. The CDR3 runs to 18 residues. V was pared by 1 base and J by 5 bases, with 13 bases of the junction left unmatched. The CDR3 DNA sequence: TGTGCCAGCAGCTTAGAGGCTAGCGGGGGTTTAGTGGCGGAGACCCAGTACTTC. Residues: CASSLEASGGLVAETQYF.

This clone appeared a few times. The chain employs TRBV6-1 and TRBJ2-1; D tentatively fits TRBD1 or TRBD2 (5 bases each). The germline V gene encodes CDR1 MNHNS and CDR2 SASEGT. There are 11 residues in the CDR3. Deletions cut 6 bases from V and 16 bases from J, with 16 bases between. This chain's CDR3 is CASRIGTRDFF. Here the CDR3 DNA reads TGTGCCAGCAGAATCGGGACGAGGGACTTCTTC.

The gene calls are TRBV19 and TRBJ1-3; D gene uncertain. Germline V lookup: CDR1 LNHDA, CDR2 SQIVND (reference sequence). This CDR3 is 15 amino acids long. Trimming removed 2 bases at V and 1 base at J, with 9 bases between. The CDR3 sequence: CASSISARSGNTIYF. The CDR3 DNA sequence: TGTGCCAGTAGTATATCAGCCAGGTCTGGAAACACCATATATTTT.

In this sample, this clone turned up once. The gene calls are TRBV28 and TRBJ1-5; TRBD1 is a possible D gene (6 bases). Trimming removed 7 bases at V and 7 bases at J, with 11 bases between. There are 12 residues in the CDR3. The germline CDR1 and CDR2 sequences are MDHEN and SYDVKM. The DNA of the CDR3 is TGTGCCAGCATAACGCAGGGGCAGCCCCAGCATTTT. Translating it yields CASITQGQPQHF.

This clone has more than one count but fewer than ten. This sequence joins TRBV29-1 and TRBJ1-6; D unresolved. Germline values: CDR1 SQVTM, CDR2 ANQGSEA. The CDR3 length is 13 residues. V lost 1 base and J lost 6, with 7 bases in between. DNA for the CDR3: TGCAGCGTTGAAGTTTCAGCTAATTCACCCCTCCACTTT. Translation: CSVEVSANSPLHF.

The gene calls are TRBV5-1 and TRBJ2-5; TRBD2 agrees at 8 bases. CDR1 SGHRS and CDR2 YFSETQ come from the germline V gene. This CDR3 has 21 residues. Trimming at V came to 2 bases and at J to 1 base, leaving 22 bases not matched to a gene. The CDR3 nucleotides are TGCGCCAGCAGCTTTCGGTCTCCAGCGTTGCGGGGGGCGAGGGGCCAAGAGACCCAGTACTTC. This translates into CASSFRSPALRGARGQETQYF.

The rearrangement joins TRBV27 to TRBJ2-7; D gene ambiguous. Germline CDR1 is MNHEY and CDR2 is SMNVEV (reference sequence). Trimming pared 5 bases from V and 3 bases from J, leaving 11 bases between. This CDR3 contains 13 residues. The CDR3 sequence: CASSPVSYYEQYF. The CDR3, as DNA: TGTGCCAGCAGTCCGGTCAGCTACTACGAGCAGTACTTC.

This chain links TRBV9 with TRBJ2-5; D is possibly TRBD2 (6 bases). The CDR3 loop spans 15 amino acids. Germline lookup yields CDR1 SGDLS and CDR2 YYNGEE. Trimming left V 0 bases short and J 7 bases short, with 16 bases between. The CDR3 is CASSVDKAAGGTQYF. DNA for the CDR3: TGTGCCAGCAGCGTAGATAAGGCCGCCGGGGGGACCCAGTACTTC.

The chain uses TRBV30 and TRBJ1-2; no clear D gene. Germline CDR1 reads GTSNPN; CDR2 reads SVGIG (reference sequence). The germline V and J ends were trimmed by 4 bases and 2 bases, with 11 bases remaining between them. This CDR3 contains 13 residues. The DNA for the CDR3 is TGTGCCTGGAAAGGTTTACAGAACTATGGCTACACCTTC. This encodes CAWKGLQNYGYTF.

The chain combines TRBV5-4 with TRBJ2-2, with 8 bases lining up with TRBD1. Losses at the gene ends were 4 bases for V and 4 bases for J; bases not matched to a gene: 9. The CDR3 extends over 16 amino acids. Germline assignment: CDR1 SGHNT and CDR2 YYREEE (reference sequence). As DNA, the CDR3 is TGTGCCAGCAGCCCCAGCCAGGGGGCCTTCACCGGGGAGCTGTTTTTT. It codes for CASSPSQGAFTGELFF.

This rearrangement joins TRBV6-1 to TRBJ1-6; D not certain. In germline, CDR1 is MNHNS, CDR2 SASEGT. Trimming stripped 9 bases from V and 2 bases from J, with 11 bases between. The CDR3 is 14 amino acids. CDR3 protein: CASAAGPYNSPLHF. CDR3 bases: TGTGCCAGTGCCGCAGGACCCTATAATTCACCCCTCCACTTT.

CDR3 residues: CASSILTGSNSPLHF. The CDR3 DNA reads TGTGCCAGCAGCATACTGACAGGGAGTAATTCACCCCTCCACTTT. This chain links TRBV14 with TRBJ1-6; 7 nucleotides align to TRBD1. Germline assignment: CDR1 SGHDN and CDR2 FVKESK. With V trimmed by 5 bases and J by 6 bases, 7 bases remained unmatched. This CDR3 comprises 15 residues.

This clone occurred once. The chain carries TRBV5-6 and TRBJ2-7; no reliable D call. The CDR3 totals 13 residues. The germline gives CDR1 SGHDT, CDR2 YYEEEE. Deletions cut 4 bases from V and 6 bases from J, with 14 bases between. The CDR3 nucleotides are TGTGCCAGCAGCCCAGGACGCAGTTCCGAGCAGTACTTC. Protein product: CASSPGRSSEQYF.

The chain couples TRBV4-1 to TRBJ2-7; TRBD2 matches 9 bases. This CDR3 comprises 17 residues. Germline assignment: CDR1 MGHRA and CDR2 YSYEKL. The V segment lost 0 bases and the J segment 0 bases; nucleotides outside the gene matches: 6. The chain's CDR3 is CASSQEGSGGPSYEQYF. The CDR3 DNA reads as TGCGCCAGCAGCCAAGAAGGAAGCGGGGGGCCCTCCTACGAGCAGTACTTC.

The chain recombines TRBV7-8 with TRBJ2-7, with TRBD2 as a possible D gene (6 bases). V lost 1 base to trimming and J lost 2 bases, with 12 bases between them. From germline, CDR1 is SGHVS and CDR2 FQNEAQ. The CDR3 runs to 15 residues. The chain's CDR3 is CASSLGREIPYEQYF. The CDR3 DNA reads as TGTGCCAGCAGCTTAGGCCGGGAGATACCCTACGAGCAGTACTTC.

The table lists this clone with a count of one. The DNA for the CDR3 is TGCGCCAGCAGCTTGGAAGGGACAGGGGTAAAGAATGAGCAGTTCTTC. It is translated as CASSLEGTGVKNEQFF. The chain recombines TRBV5-1 with TRBJ2-1; TRBD1 agrees at 10 bases. The CDR3 covers 16 residues. With V trimmed by 0 bases and J by 7 bases, 7 bases remained unmatched. Germline assignment: CDR1 SGHRS and CDR2 YFSETQ.

This clone was seen a single time. The chain uses TRBV11-2 and TRBJ2-5; D gene uncertain. The CDR3 loop spans 12 amino acids. Germline CDR1 reads SGHAT; CDR2 reads FQNNGV. V shed 2 bases and J shed 5 bases, with 6 bases lying between them. The CDR3 is CASSLMWETQYF. In nucleotides, the CDR3 is TGTGCCAGCAGCTTAATGTGGGAGACCCAGTACTTC.

This sequence joins TRBV18 and TRBJ1-2; a possible D gene is TRBD1 (5 bases). V gave up 5 bases and J gave up 6 bases, with 19 bases separating them. This CDR3 is 15 amino acids long. The germline V gene has CDR1 KGHSH and CDR2 LQKENI. CDR3 residues: CASSVLRDGLNGYTF. In nucleotides, the CDR3 is TGTGCCAGCTCAGTACTCCGGGACGGACTCAATGGCTACACCTTC.

The V and J genes are TRBV7-8 and TRBJ2-2; D gene unclear. The germline CDR1 and CDR2 sequences are SGHVS and FQNEAQ. This CDR3 spans 15 amino acids. The V end lost 5 bases, the J end lost 2 bases, and 12 bases lay between the germline ends. CDR3 residues: CASSLHPINTGELFF. The CDR3 bases are TGTGCCAGCAGCCTCCACCCCATCAACACCGGGGAGCTGTTTTTT.

The chain uses TRBV11-2 and TRBJ1-3; D gene uncertain. There are 17 residues in the CDR3. V lost 1 base, J lost 3 bases, and 16 bases lay in between. Germline V gives CDR1 SGHAT, CDR2 FQNNGV. CDR3 sequence reads: CASSLAPFRSFGNTIYF. CDR3 nucleotide sequence: TGTGCCAGCAGCTTAGCCCCGTTCAGGTCCTTTGGAAACACCATATATTTT. Combining the CDR3 with reference TRBV11-2 and TRBJ1-3 gives the whole variable domain EAGVAQSPRYKIIEKRQSVAFWCNPISGHATLYWYQQILGQGPKLLIQFQNNGVVDDSQLPKDRFSAERLKGVDSTLKIQPAKLEDSAVYLCASSLAPFRSFGNTIYFGEGSWLTVV.

V usage is TRBV5-1 and J usage is TRBJ2-3, with a tentative D call TRBD2 (6 bases). This CDR3 comprises 16 residues. Germline assignment: CDR1 SGHRS and CDR2 YFSETQ. V lost 4 bases, J lost 3 bases, and 18 bases lay in between. CDR3 in DNA: TGCGCCAGCAGCCTCTCGCGGGGCAGAAAAACAGATACGCAGTATTTT. Protein sequence: CASSLSRGRKTDTQYF. Variable domain in full (rest from reference TRBV5-1 and TRBJ2-3): KAGVTQTPRYLIKTRGQQVTLSCSPISGHRSVSWYQQTPGQGLQFLFEYFSETQRNKGNFPGRFSGRQFSNSRSEMNVSTLELGDSALYLCASSLSRGRKTDTQYFGPGTRLTVL.

The genes are TRBV7-7 and TRBJ2-5; tentatively, D is TRBD2 (5 bases). The CDR3 extends over 15 amino acids. V lost 5 bases and J 2 bases, leaving 15 bases between the germline ends. Germline V gene lookup returns CDR1 SSHAT and CDR2 FNYEAQ (reference sequence). CDR3 coding DNA: TGTGCCAGCAGCCCCGGGGATCGAGGTCAAGAGACCCAGTACTTC. Translated, it gives CASSPGDRGQETQYF.

This chain links TRBV7-2 with TRBJ2-7, with a tentative D call TRBD2 (5 bases). Between the trimmed V and J ends, which lost 5 bases and 3 bases, there was a span of 11 bases. Germline CDR1 and CDR2: SGHTA and FQGNSA. The CDR3 runs 13 residues. The CDR3 DNA follows: TGTGCCAGCAGCACCACGGCGGGCTACGAGCAGTACTTC. The encoded protein is CASSTTAGYEQYF.